This T cell receptor beta chain stems from a study of blood T cell repertoires in COVID-19. The sample holds one count of this clone. Trimming at V came to 1 base and at J to 7 bases, leaving 3 bases not matched to a gene. CDR3 length: 13 residues. CDR1 is SGHAT and CDR2 is FQNNGV in the germline V gene. In assigning cohorts, the study relied on participant-reported clinical history. Methods used by the authors: It was from reference gene primer amplification that nucleated cell counts were estimated. Sequencing used immunoSEQ multiplex PCR; TCRdb keeps in-frame clones, though not all of them. V and J calls plus clone size are reproduced from that table; the DNA served to infer D and trimming. The repertoire holds over 200,000 clones, with 89% as singletons.

The TCR originated in a woman aged 25 to 45 with acute COVID-19. The V and J genes are TRBV11-2 and TRBJ1-1; 7 positions match TRBD1. The sequenced material came from PBMCs or T cells enriched from blood (not recorded which). The DNA of the CDR3 is TGTGCCAGCAGCTTAGTGGCAGGGGGTGAAGCTTTCTTT. It codes for CASSLVAGGEAFF. The full variable domain, its missing parts supplied by reference TRBV11-2 and TRBJ1-1, is EAGVAQSPRYKIIEKRQSVAFWCNPISGHATLYWYQQILGQGPKLLIQFQNNGVVDDSQLPKDRFSAERLKGVDSTLKIQPAKLEDSAVYLCASSLVAGGEAFFGQGTRLTVV.